Sequencing of this T cell receptor (beta chain) was carried out in a study of control samples from healthy donors and cancer patients. Sequenced by immunoSEQ multiplex PCR; TCRdb stores in-frame clones only, minus some. The sample shows about 60,000 clones, 90% to 96% of them seen only once. This receptor was obtained from a woman between 18 and 30 years old in good health. The sequenced sample was blood.

The CDR3 reads CASTGTLALEAFF. CDR3 bases: TGTGCCAGTACCGGAACCCTGGCACTTGAAGCTTTCTTT. The chain uses TRBV19 and TRBJ1-1; D unresolved. Trimming removed 7 bases at V and 7 bases at J, with 16 bases between. Germline V lookup: CDR1 LNHDA, CDR2 SQIVND (reference sequence). CDR3 length: 13 amino acids.